This passage covers 8 T cell receptor beta chains from one sample sequenced in a study of T cell responses to AZD1222 COVID-19 vaccine (dated by TCRdb to the early 2020s). The meaning of the sample's time point label: baseline before first vaccination. Libraries were prepared through the immunoSEQ multiplex PCR assay. The immuneACCESS repertoire file appears here via TCRdb, limited to in-frame rearrangements. These files lack a portion of the clones; in checked studies, under half of the deficit traces to unresolved V genes, and the cause of the others is not known. The sample records about 170,000 clones, roughly 92% of which are singletons. The top ten clonotypes cover over 1.5% of the sample. The sequences come from peripheral blood, collected on day 0 of AZD1222 vaccination. The receptor set was obtained from an adult in good health.

This rearrangement joins TRBV27 to TRBJ1-5; 8 bases map to TRBD1. The CDR3 extends over 16 amino acids. Germline V gene lookup returns CDR1 MNHEY and CDR2 SMNVEV (reference sequence). With V trimmed by 5 bases and J by 1 base, 7 bases remained unmatched. The CDR3: CASSPRTGLSNQPQHF. The CDR3 nucleotides read TGTGCCAGCAGTCCACGGACAGGGCTCAGCAATCAGCCCCAGCATTTT.

The chain uses TRBV5-5 and TRBJ2-1, with 10 bases lining up with TRBD2. The germline V gene encodes CDR1 SGHKS and CDR2 YYEKEE (reference sequence). Losses at the gene ends were 2 bases for V and 8 bases for J; bases not matched to a gene: 4. The CDR3 extends over 14 amino acids. This CDR3 is CASSLAGGVDEQFF. CDR3 in DNA: TGTGCCAGCAGCTTAGCGGGAGGGGTCGATGAGCAGTTCTTC.

Here the CDR3 DNA reads TGTGCCAGTAGGTACCGACAGGGGTCAGCCTACAATGAGCAGTTCTTC. It is translated as CASRYRQGSAYNEQFF. The chain has TRBV19 and TRBJ2-1, with 8 bases fitting TRBD1. Germline CDR1 is LNHDA and CDR2 is SQIVND (reference sequence). The CDR3 is 16 amino acids. V gave up 6 bases and J gave up 2 bases; unmatched junction bases: 9.

This clone was detected only a few times. The genes are TRBV3-1 (or the pseudogene TRBV3-2) and TRBJ2-2; 8 bases are a match to TRBD2. There are 15 residues in the CDR3. Trimming at V came to 1 base and at J to 3 bases, leaving 1 base not matched to a gene. Germline CDR1 reads LGHDT; CDR2 reads YNNKEL (reference sequence). For the CDR3, the DNA is TGTGCCAGCAGCCAAGGCGGGAGGTACACCGGGGAGCTGTTTTTT. This gives the protein CASSQGGRYTGELFF.

The rearrangement uses TRBV4-3 and TRBJ1-1, with D possibly matching TRBD1 (5 bases). V was trimmed by 4 bases and J by 7 bases, leaving 16 bases between them. CDR3 size: 14 residues. Germline CDR1 reads LGHNA; CDR2 reads YSLEER. The CDR3: CASSPGGGRNEAFF. The CDR3 bases are TGCGCCAGCAGCCCGGGTGGGGGGAGGAATGAAGCTTTCTTT.

This CDR3 reads CSVEQIYNEQFF. Here the CDR3 DNA reads TGCAGCGTTGAACAGATCTACAATGAGCAGTTCTTC. The chain couples TRBV29-1 to TRBJ2-1; D not resolved. The CDR3 loop spans 12 amino acids. The ends were cut back, 2 bases at V and 3 bases at J, with 5 bases in the middle. CDR1 and CDR2 (germline): SQVTM, ANQGSEA.

This chain links TRBV7-8 with TRBJ2-3, with TRBD1 identical over 7 bases. Germline V CDR1 and CDR2: SGHVS, FQNEAQ. J gave up 0 bases and V 0 bases, and 9 bases lay outside the gene matches. There are 18 residues in the CDR3. In DNA, the CDR3 is TGTGCCAGCAGCTTAGCGCGAACCGACAGGGAGAGCACAGATACGCAGTATTTT. As protein: CASSLARTDRESTDTQYF.

The chain recombines TRBV19 with TRBJ2-5, with 11 bases matching TRBD1. Germline-derived CDR1 and CDR2 are LNHDA and SQIVND (reference sequence). This CDR3 spans 17 amino acids. The ends lost 2 bases at V and 4 bases at J; junction bases unmatched: 9. CDR3 residues: CASSIIPGTGGRETQYF. The CDR3 DNA reads as TGTGCCAGTAGTATAATCCCCGGGACAGGGGGACGAGAGACCCAGTACTTC.